The rows below give T cell receptor beta chains drawn from one sample of a study of T-cell memory formation after mild COVID-19. Via MiXCR, TCRdb re-called the 5' RACE reads, giving one row per CDR3 protein. This sample has some 320,000 distinct CDR3 sequences, with roughly an eighth found just once. The sequencing input was PBMCs or a T cell subset sorted from them (not recorded which). These receptors were taken from a man between 18 and 29 years old who had mild COVID-19 (a few samples of this study predate the infection). Cell type and time point are not known. Each CDR3 is given with its conserved first and last residue. The D gene is left open where the match is weak. Clone size is given for some rows only: seen once, a few or many times, or a class if the clone is expanded.

d_gene	abundance	j_gene	v_gene	CDR3aa	CDR3nt
.	few	TRBJ1-3	TRBV27	CASSLAGLAGNTIYF	TGTGCCAGCAGTTTGGCAGGGTTGGCTGGAAACACCATATATTTT
.	many	TRBJ2-1	TRBV12-3/TRBV12-4	CASSLAGAYNEQFF	TGTGCCAGCAGTTTAGCGGGGGCCTACAATGAGCAGTTCTTC
.	.	TRBJ2-7	TRBV10-1	CASSESRLYEQYF	TGCGCCAGCAGTGAATCCCGCCTGTACGAGCAGTACTTC
TRBD1	.	TRBJ1-1	TRBV14	CASSQVDLQGKGNTEAFF	TGTGCCAGCAGCCAAGTCGATTTACAGGGGAAGGGGAACACTGAAGCTTTCTTT
.	.	TRBJ2-2	TRBV5-1	CASRVGRTNTGELFF	TGCGCCAGCCGGGTGGGCAGGACGAACACCGGGGAGCTGTTTTTT
.	few	TRBJ1-1	TRBV29-1	CSVASGSFTMNTEAFF	TGCAGCGTTGCTTCCGGGTCTTTTACCATGAACACTGAAGCTTTCTTT
.	.	TRBJ1-2	TRBV16	CASSQFGIEGYTF	TGTGCCAGCAGCCAATTCGGGATTGAGGGCTACACCTTC
.	.	TRBJ2-1	TRBV24-1	CATSDATGLNEQFF	TGTGCCACCAGTGATGCGACTGGACTAAATGAGCAGTTCTTC
TRBD1	medium-sized	TRBJ2-1	TRBV6-2/TRBV6-3	CASRVGTVGNEQFF	TGTGCCAGCAGGGTGGGGACAGTGGGGAATGAGCAGTTCTTC
.	few	TRBJ2-3	TRBV10-3	CAISPGLSTDTQYF	TGTGCCATCAGTCCGGGACTCTCCACAGATACGCAGTATTTT
TRBD1	.	TRBJ2-3	TRBV7-3	CASSIYRGDTQYF	TGTGCCAGCAGCATCTACAGGGGAGATACGCAGTATTTT
TRBD2	.	TRBJ2-3	TRBV9	CASSGTSGEGGDRDTQYF	TGTGCCAGCAGCGGCACTAGCGGGGAGGGAGGAGATAGAGATACGCAGTATTTT
.	few	TRBJ1-4	TRBV12-3/TRBV12-4	CASSYGPGGEKLFF	TGTGCCAGCTCATACGGGCCTGGGGGTGAAAAACTGTTTTTT
TRBD1	.	TRBJ2-3	TRBV6-5	CASSYSGTADTQYF	TGTGCCAGCAGTTACTCCGGGACAGCAGATACGCAGTATTTT
.	few	TRBJ1-1	TRBV4-1	CASSRRSVPNTEAFF	TGCGCCAGCAGCCGACGTTCGGTACCGAACACTGAAGCTTTCTTT
.	.	TRBJ1-6	TRBV28	CASFGGGYNSPLHF	TGTGCCAGCTTTGGGGGGGGGTATAATTCACCCCTCCACTTT
.	.	TRBJ2-4	TRBV11-2	CASSHGWGTKNIQYF	TGTGCCAGCAGCCATGGGTGGGGAACCAAAAACATTCAGTACTTC
.	few	TRBJ1-1	TRBV11-2	CASSHTGTVEAFF	TGTGCCAGCAGCCACACCGGGACGGTGGAAGCTTTCTTT
.	few	TRBJ1-2	TRBV3-1	CASSQQGNGYTF	TGTGCCAGCAGCCAGCAGGGAAATGGCTACACCTTC
.	.	TRBJ1-1	TRBV7-9	CASSSPQDGNEAFF	TGTGCCAGCAGCTCCCCCCAGGACGGCAATGAAGCTTTCTTT
.	.	TRBJ2-5	TRBV6-6	CASSYSTQIRTSQETQYF	TGTGCCAGCAGTTACTCGACACAGATCCGCACTAGCCAAGAGACCCAGTACTTC
.	many	TRBJ2-2	TRBV11-2	CASSALRTTGELFF	TGTGCCAGCAGCGCCCTGCGGACCACCGGGGAGCTGTTTTTT
.	few	TRBJ2-6	TRBV12-3/TRBV12-4	CASSAGLSGANVLTF	TGTGCCAGCAGTGCTGGACTATCTGGGGCCAACGTCCTGACTTTC
TRBD2	few	TRBJ2-3	TRBV6-5	CASSKKPGGRITDTQYF	TGTGCCAGCAGTAAAAAACCGGGGGGGCGAATTACAGATACGCAGTATTTT
.	few	TRBJ2-1	TRBV18	CASSLWRLSEQFF	TGTGCCAGCTCACTGTGGCGACTAAGCGAGCAGTTCTTC
.	few	TRBJ2-3	TRBV4-1	CASSQDRGQNTQYF	TGCGCCAGCAGCCAAGATCGGGGCCAGAATACGCAGTATTTT
.	many	TRBJ2-1	TRBV6-5	CASSYSARVRNEQFF	TGTGCCAGCAGTTACTCGGCCAGGGTTAGAAATGAGCAGTTCTTC